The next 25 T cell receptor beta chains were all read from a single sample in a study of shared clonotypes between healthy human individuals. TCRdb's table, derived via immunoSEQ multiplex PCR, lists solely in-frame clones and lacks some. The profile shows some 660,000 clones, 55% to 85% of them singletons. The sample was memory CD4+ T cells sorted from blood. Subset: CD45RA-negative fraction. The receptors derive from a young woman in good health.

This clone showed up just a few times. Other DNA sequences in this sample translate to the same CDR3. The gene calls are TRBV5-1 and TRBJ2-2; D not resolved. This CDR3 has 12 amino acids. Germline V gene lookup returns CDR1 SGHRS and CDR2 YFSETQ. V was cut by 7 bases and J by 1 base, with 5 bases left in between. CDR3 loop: CASRENTGELFF. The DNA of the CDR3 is TGCGCCAGCCGAGAGAACACCGGGGAGCTGTTTTTT.

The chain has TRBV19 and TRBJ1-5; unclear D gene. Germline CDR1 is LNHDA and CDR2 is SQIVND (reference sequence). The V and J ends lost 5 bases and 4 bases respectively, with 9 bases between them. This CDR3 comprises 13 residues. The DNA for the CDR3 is TGTGCCAGTAGTCCACCCCCGAATCAGCCCCAGCATTTT. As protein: CASSPPPNQPQHF.

Here the CDR3 reads CASSQGGDQPQHF. CDR3 coding DNA: TGCGCCAGCAGCCAGGGGGGAGATCAGCCCCAGCATTTT. The chain has TRBV5-1 and TRBJ1-5, with 7 nucleotides matching TRBD1. V was clipped by 4 bases and J by 5 bases; unmatched bases: 3. The length of the CDR3 is 13 residues. Germline CDR1 and CDR2: SGHRS and YFSETQ.

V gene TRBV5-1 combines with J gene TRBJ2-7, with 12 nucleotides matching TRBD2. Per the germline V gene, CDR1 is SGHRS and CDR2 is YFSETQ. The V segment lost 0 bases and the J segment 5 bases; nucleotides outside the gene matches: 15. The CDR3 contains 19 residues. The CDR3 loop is CASSLAKNTRTSGADEQYF. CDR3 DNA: TGCGCCAGCAGCTTGGCGAAAAATACAAGGACTAGCGGGGCAGACGAGCAGTACTTC.

CDR3 amino acids: CASSFTGTGFSYNEQFF. The CDR3 region has the DNA TGTGCCAGCAGCTTTACCGGGACTGGCTTCTCCTACAATGAGCAGTTCTTC. This rearrangement joins TRBV7-2 to TRBJ2-1, with D possibly TRBD2 on 6 matching bases. Trimming cost V 3 bases and J 0 bases, with 15 bases left between them. Looked up from germline, CDR1 is SGHTA and CDR2 is FQGNSA. The CDR3 sequence is 17 residues long.

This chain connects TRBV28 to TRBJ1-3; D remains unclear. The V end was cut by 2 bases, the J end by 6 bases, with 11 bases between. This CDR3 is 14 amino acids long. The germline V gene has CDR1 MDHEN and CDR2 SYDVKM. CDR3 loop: CASSLVGRENTIYF. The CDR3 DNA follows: TGTGCCAGCAGTTTAGTTGGGAGGGAAAACACCATATATTTT.

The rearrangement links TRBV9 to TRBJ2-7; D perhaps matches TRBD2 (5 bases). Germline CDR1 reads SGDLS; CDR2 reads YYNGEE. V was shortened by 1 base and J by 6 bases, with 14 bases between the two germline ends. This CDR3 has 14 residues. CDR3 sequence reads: CASSVTAASAEQYF. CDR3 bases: TGTGCCAGCAGCGTAACAGCGGCCTCCGCCGAGCAGTACTTC.

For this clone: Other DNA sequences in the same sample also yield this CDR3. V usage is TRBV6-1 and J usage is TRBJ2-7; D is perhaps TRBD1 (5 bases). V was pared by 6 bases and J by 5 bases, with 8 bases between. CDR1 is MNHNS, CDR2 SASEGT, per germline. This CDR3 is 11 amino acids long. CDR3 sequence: CASSKGHEQYF. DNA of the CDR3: TGTGCCAGCAGCAAGGGGCACGAGCAGTACTTC.

CDR3 protein: CASSVTLVWQETQYF. DNA of the CDR3: TGTGCCAGCAGTGTAACTCTAGTTTGGCAAGAGACCCAGTACTTC. The V call is TRBV6-1, the J call TRBJ2-5, with D uncertain. This CDR3 has 15 amino acids. Germline V lookup: CDR1 MNHNS, CDR2 SASEGT. V lost 4 bases and J 2 bases, leaving 14 bases between the germline ends.

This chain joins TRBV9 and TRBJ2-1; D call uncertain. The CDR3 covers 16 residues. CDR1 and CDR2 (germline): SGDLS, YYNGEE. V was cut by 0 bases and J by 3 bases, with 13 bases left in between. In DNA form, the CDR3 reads TGTGCCAGCAGCGTAGTTCCAGACCTCTTCTACAATGAGCAGTTCTTC. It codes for CASSVVPDLFYNEQFF.

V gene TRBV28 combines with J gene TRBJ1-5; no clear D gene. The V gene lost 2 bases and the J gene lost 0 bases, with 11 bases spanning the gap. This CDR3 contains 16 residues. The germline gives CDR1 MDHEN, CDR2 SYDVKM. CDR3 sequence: CASSLGSLNSNQPQHF. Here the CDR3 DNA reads TGTGCCAGCAGTTTAGGCAGTTTAAATAGCAATCAGCCCCAGCATTTT.

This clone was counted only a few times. The CDR3 protein is CASSQSGDHVEKLFF. The CDR3 coding sequence is TGCGCCAGCAGCCAGAGCGGGGACCACGTGGAAAAACTGTTTTTT. The chain carries TRBV4-1 and TRBJ1-4; weak D call: TRBD1 (5 bases). This CDR3 comprises 15 residues. The germline V and J ends were trimmed by 3 bases and 8 bases, with 16 bases remaining between them. The V gene's germline CDR1 is MGHRA and CDR2 YSYEKL.

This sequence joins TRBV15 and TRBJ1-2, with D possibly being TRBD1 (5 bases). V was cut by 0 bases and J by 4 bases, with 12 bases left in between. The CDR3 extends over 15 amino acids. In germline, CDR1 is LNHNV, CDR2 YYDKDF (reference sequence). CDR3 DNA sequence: TGTGCCACCAGCAGAGAGGGGCAGGGCCCCTATGGCTACACCTTC. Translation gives CATSREGQGPYGYTF.

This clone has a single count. The CDR3 bases are TGCGCCAGCAGCTTGGACCCCTCGGGACAGGGTAACTACGAGCAGTACTTC. This translates into CASSLDPSGQGNYEQYF. V usage is TRBV5-1 and J usage is TRBJ2-7; 9 nucleotides line up with TRBD1. V shed 0 bases and J 3 bases; nucleotides not matched to a gene: 10. This CDR3 spans 17 amino acids. Germline CDR1 reads SGHRS; CDR2 reads YFSETQ.

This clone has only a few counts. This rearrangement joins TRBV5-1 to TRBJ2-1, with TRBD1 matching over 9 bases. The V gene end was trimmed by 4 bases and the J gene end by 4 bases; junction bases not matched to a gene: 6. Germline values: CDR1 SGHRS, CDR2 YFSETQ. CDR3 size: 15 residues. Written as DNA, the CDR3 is TGCGCCAGCAGCATCGGGGACAGGGATTACAATGAGCAGTTCTTC. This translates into CASSIGDRDYNEQFF.

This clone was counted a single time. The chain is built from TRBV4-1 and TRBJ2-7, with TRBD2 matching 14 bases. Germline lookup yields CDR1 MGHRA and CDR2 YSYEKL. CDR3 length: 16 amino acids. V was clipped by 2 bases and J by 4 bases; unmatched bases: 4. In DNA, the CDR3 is TGCGCCAGCAGCCAATCTTGGACTAGCGGGAGGTACGAGCAGTACTTC. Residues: CASSQSWTSGRYEQYF.

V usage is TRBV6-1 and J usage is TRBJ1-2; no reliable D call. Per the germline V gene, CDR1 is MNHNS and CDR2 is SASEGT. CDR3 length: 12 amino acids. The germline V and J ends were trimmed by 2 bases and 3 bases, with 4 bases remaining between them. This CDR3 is CASSELYYGYTF. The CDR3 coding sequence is TGTGCCAGCAGTGAATTGTACTATGGCTACACCTTC.

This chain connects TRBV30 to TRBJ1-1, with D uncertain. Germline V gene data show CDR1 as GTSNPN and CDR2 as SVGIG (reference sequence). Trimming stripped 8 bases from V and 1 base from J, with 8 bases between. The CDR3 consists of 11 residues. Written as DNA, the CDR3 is TGTGCCCTGGGGAGGAACACTGAAGCTTTCTTT. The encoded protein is CALGRNTEAFF.

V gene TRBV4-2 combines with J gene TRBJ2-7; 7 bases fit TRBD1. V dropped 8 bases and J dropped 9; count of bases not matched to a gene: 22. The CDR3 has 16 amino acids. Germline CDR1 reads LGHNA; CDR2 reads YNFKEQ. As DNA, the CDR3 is TGTGCCAGCTACACCAAGACGAGGGGGCAAAATGCGGGGCAGTACTTC. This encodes CASYTKTRGQNAGQYF.

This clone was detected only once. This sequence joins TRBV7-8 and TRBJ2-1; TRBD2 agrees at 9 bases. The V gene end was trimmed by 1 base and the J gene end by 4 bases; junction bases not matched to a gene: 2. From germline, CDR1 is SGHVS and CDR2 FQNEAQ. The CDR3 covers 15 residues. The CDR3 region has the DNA TGTGCCAGCAGCTTAGGACTAGCGGCATACAATGAGCAGTTCTTC. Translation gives CASSLGLAAYNEQFF.

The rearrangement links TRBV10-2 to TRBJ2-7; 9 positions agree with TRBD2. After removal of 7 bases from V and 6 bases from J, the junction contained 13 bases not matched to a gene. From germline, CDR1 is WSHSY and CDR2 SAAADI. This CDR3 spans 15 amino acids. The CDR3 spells CASNQGYSGSGEQYF. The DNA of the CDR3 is TGCGCCAGCAATCAAGGATATAGCGGGAGTGGCGAGCAGTACTTC.

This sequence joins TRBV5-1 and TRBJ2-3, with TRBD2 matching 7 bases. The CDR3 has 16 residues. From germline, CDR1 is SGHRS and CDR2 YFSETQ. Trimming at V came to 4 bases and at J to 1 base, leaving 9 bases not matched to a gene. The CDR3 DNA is TGCGCCAGCAGCCTGGGACCGGCGGGAGGCACAGATACGCAGTATTTT. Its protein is CASSLGPAGGTDTQYF.

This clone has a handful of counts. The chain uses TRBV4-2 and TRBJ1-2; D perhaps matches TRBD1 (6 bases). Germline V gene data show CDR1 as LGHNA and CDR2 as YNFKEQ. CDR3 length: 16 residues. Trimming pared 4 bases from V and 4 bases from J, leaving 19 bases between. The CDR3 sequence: CASSLLGRGGTYGYTF. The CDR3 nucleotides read TGTGCCAGCAGCCTCCTGGGAAGGGGGGGGACCTATGGCTACACCTTC.

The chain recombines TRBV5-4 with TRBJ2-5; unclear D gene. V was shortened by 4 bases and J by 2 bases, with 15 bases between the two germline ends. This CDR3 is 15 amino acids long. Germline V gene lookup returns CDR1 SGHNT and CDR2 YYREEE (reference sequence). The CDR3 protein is CASSPQSGAQETQYF. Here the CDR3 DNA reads TGTGCCAGCAGCCCTCAGTCAGGTGCACAAGAGACCCAGTACTTC. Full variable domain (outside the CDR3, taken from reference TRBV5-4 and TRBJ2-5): ETGVTQSPTHLIKTRGQQVTLRCSSQSGHNTVSWYQQALGQGPQFIFQYYREEENGRGNFPPRFSGLQFPNYSSELNVNALELDDSALYLCASSPQSGAQETQYFGPGTRLLVL.

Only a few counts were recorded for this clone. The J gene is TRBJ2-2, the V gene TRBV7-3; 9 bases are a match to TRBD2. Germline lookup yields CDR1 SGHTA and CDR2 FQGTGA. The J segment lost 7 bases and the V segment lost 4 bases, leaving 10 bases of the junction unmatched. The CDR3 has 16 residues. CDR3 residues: CASSSARAGGIGELFF. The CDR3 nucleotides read TGTGCCAGCAGCTCCGCCCGGGCGGGAGGGATCGGGGAGCTGTTTTTT.